The clone carrying this T cell receptor (beta chain) was counted a few times. Its antigen remains unidentified. Each of the donors had roughly 9.7 milliliters of peripheral blood drawn into EDTA-treated Vacutainer tubes. The data derive from a study of blood T cells in healthy people across ages. A J-beta primer mix and a sample-barcoded 5' primer were used in a second PCR of roughly 7 to 12 cycles. From the 5' RACE reads, TCRdb called clonotypes with MiXCR, one entry per CDR3 protein. The sample lists around 2 million distinct CDR3 sequences; around 40% were seen once. Broader study findings: Age advanced and TCR beta diversity per million T cells fell, roughly linearly. The unknown donor CMV status may have confounded expanded clonotype changes. Long-lived donors carried more naive CD4+ cells and greater diversity than aged donors.

This clonotype was sampled from a human donor in good health. Sample: blood.

CDR3 region: CSARVSHNYGYTF. The CDR3 DNA is TGCAGTGCTAGGGTCAGTCATAACTATGGCTACACCTTC. The chain uses TRBV20-1 and TRBJ1-2; D not certain. The CDR3 runs to 13 residues. The germline V and J ends were trimmed by 3 bases and 1 base, with 9 bases remaining between them. Germline CDR1 and CDR2: DFQATT and SNEGSKA (reference sequence).